A selection of T cell receptor beta chains follows, all from one sample in a study of control samples from healthy donors and cancer patients. Data came from immunoSEQ multiplex PCR; TCRdb stores just in-frame clones and leaves some out. The profile covers roughly 76,000 clones, with roughly 92% appearing a single time and around 6.4% taken by the ten largest. Material for sequencing was blood. These receptors all stem from a woman aged 40 to 49 in good health. CDR3s include the opening cysteine and the closing phenylalanine or tryptophan. The D gene is left open where the match is weak. Clone size, where shown, is once, few, many, or a class for clones that have expanded.

d_call: .
j_call: TRBJ1-6
v_call: TRBV5-4
clone_size: .
cdr3_aa: CASSLGVPAYNSPLHF
cdr3_nt: TGTGCCAGCAGCTTAGGAGTACCGGCCTATAATTCACCCCTCCACTTT

d_call: .
j_call: TRBJ1-5
v_call: TRBV27
clone_size: .
cdr3_aa: CASSLWADSNQPQHF
cdr3_nt: TGTGCCAGCAGTTTATGGGCGGATAGCAATCAGCCCCAGCATTTT

d_call: TRBD1
j_call: TRBJ2-3
v_call: TRBV6-2/TRBV6-3
clone_size: once
cdr3_aa: CASSYGTGDTDTQYF
cdr3_nt: TGTGCCAGCAGTTACGGCACAGGGGACACAGATACGCAGTATTTT

d_call: .
j_call: TRBJ2-2
v_call: TRBV2
clone_size: .
cdr3_aa: CASSAGPLHPGELFF
cdr3_nt: TGTGCCAGCAGTGCGGGACCGCTCCACCCCGGGGAGCTGTTTTTT

d_call: TRBD2
j_call: TRBJ2-5
v_call: TRBV10-2
clone_size: few
cdr3_aa: CASRMIGTSGLQETQYF
cdr3_nt: TGCGCCAGCAGGATGATTGGGACTAGCGGCCTTCAAGAGACCCAGTACTTC

d_call: .
j_call: TRBJ1-1
v_call: TRBV9
clone_size: .
cdr3_aa: CASSPRTALNTEAFF
cdr3_nt: TGTGCCAGCAGCCCGCGGACAGCCCTAAACACTGAAGCTTTCTTT

d_call: .
j_call: TRBJ1-6
v_call: TRBV10-2
clone_size: once
cdr3_aa: CASRTGFNSPLHF
cdr3_nt: TGCGCCAGCAGGACAGGTTTTAATTCACCCCTCCACTTT

d_call: TRBD1
j_call: TRBJ2-1
v_call: TRBV2
clone_size: .
cdr3_aa: CASSEGQGPYNEQFF
cdr3_nt: TGTGCCAGCAGTGAGGGACAGGGCCCCTACAATGAGCAGTTCTTC

d_call: .
j_call: TRBJ1-3
v_call: TRBV18
clone_size: .
cdr3_aa: CASSPPIQGSGNTIYF
cdr3_nt: TGTGCCAGCTCACCGCCCATACAGGGCTCTGGAAACACCATATATTTT

d_call: .
j_call: TRBJ1-2
v_call: TRBV4-2
clone_size: .
cdr3_aa: CASSQPQTVNYGYTF
cdr3_nt: TGTGCCAGCAGCCAACCACAGACGGTTAACTATGGCTACACCTTC

d_call: .
j_call: TRBJ2-1
v_call: TRBV28
clone_size: .
cdr3_aa: CASTTFSYNEQFF
cdr3_nt: TGTGCCAGCACGACTTTCTCCTACAATGAGCAGTTCTTC

d_call: .
j_call: TRBJ2-3
v_call: TRBV27
clone_size: .
cdr3_aa: CASSFATRRDTQYF
cdr3_nt: TGTGCCAGCAGTTTTGCCACAAGGAGGGATACGCAGTATTTT

d_call: .
j_call: TRBJ1-1
v_call: TRBV5-6
clone_size: .
cdr3_aa: CASSLETTEAFF
cdr3_nt: TGTGCCAGCAGCTTGGAGACCACTGAAGCTTTCTTT

d_call: .
j_call: TRBJ2-1
v_call: TRBV4-3
clone_size: .
cdr3_aa: CASSQDLGNSYNEQFF
cdr3_nt: TGCGCCAGCAGCCAAGATTTAGGGAATTCCTACAATGAGCAGTTCTTC

d_call: TRBD2
j_call: TRBJ2-7
v_call: TRBV15
clone_size: .
cdr3_aa: CATSPGGGYEQYF
cdr3_nt: TGTGCCACCAGCCCGGGAGGAGGGTACGAGCAGTACTTC

d_call: .
j_call: TRBJ1-5
v_call: TRBV19
clone_size: .
cdr3_aa: CASSLGSVSQPQHF
cdr3_nt: TGTGCCAGTAGCTTGGGGTCGGTAAGTCAGCCCCAGCATTTT

d_call: .
j_call: TRBJ1-2
v_call: TRBV12-3/TRBV12-4
clone_size: .
cdr3_aa: CASSLMNGGYTF
cdr3_nt: TGTGCCAGCAGTTTAATGAATGGGGGCTACACCTTC

d_call: .
j_call: TRBJ2-1
v_call: TRBV6-5
clone_size: .
cdr3_aa: CASRILRGGANEQFF
cdr3_nt: TGTGCCAGCAGAATATTGAGAGGGGGGGCCAATGAGCAGTTCTTC

d_call: TRBD1
j_call: TRBJ1-2
v_call: TRBV5-6
clone_size: .
cdr3_aa: CASSAIDRAGYTF
cdr3_nt: TGTGCCAGCAGCGCAATTGACAGGGCTGGCTACACCTTC

d_call: TRBD1
j_call: TRBJ2-6
v_call: TRBV18
clone_size: .
cdr3_aa: CASSPPQGGPGANVLTF
cdr3_nt: TGTGCCAGCTCACCACCGCAAGGGGGCCCTGGGGCCAACGTCCTGACTTTC

d_call: TRBD1
j_call: TRBJ2-3
v_call: TRBV11-3
clone_size: .
cdr3_aa: CASSLTGGSTDTQYF
cdr3_nt: TGTGCCAGCAGCCTTACAGGGGGCTCGACAGATACGCAGTATTTT

d_call: TRBD2
j_call: TRBJ2-5
v_call: TRBV30
clone_size: .
cdr3_aa: CAWTLPLGGGGDSQYF
cdr3_nt: TGTGCCTGGACCCTCCCCTTGGGGGGGGGTGGGGATTCCCAGTACTTC

d_call: .
j_call: TRBJ2-7
v_call: TRBV5-1
clone_size: .
cdr3_aa: CASSPAVSTADEQYF
cdr3_nt: TGCGCCAGCAGCCCCGCCGTCTCTACGGCGGACGAGCAGTACTTC

d_call: TRBD1
j_call: TRBJ1-5
v_call: TRBV7-6
clone_size: .
cdr3_aa: CASSLGGQGREPQHF
cdr3_nt: TGTGCCAGCAGCTTAGGCGGACAGGGCCGAGAGCCCCAGCATTTT

d_call: .
j_call: TRBJ1-1
v_call: TRBV11-2
clone_size: .
cdr3_aa: CASSFFGRGTEAFF
cdr3_nt: TGTGCCAGCAGCTTTTTCGGAAGGGGCACTGAAGCTTTCTTT

d_call: TRBD2
j_call: TRBJ2-2
v_call: TRBV19
clone_size: once
cdr3_aa: CASRAKRGTGELFF
cdr3_nt: TGTGCCAGTAGGGCCAAGCGGGGGACCGGGGAGCTGTTTTTT

d_call: TRBD1
j_call: TRBJ1-1
v_call: TRBV25-1
clone_size: once
cdr3_aa: CARNYRGLATEAFF
cdr3_nt: TGTGCCAGAAACTACAGGGGGCTGGCCACTGAAGCTTTCTTT

d_call: TRBD2
j_call: TRBJ2-1
v_call: TRBV9
clone_size: .
cdr3_aa: CASSVWAGRARNEQFF
cdr3_nt: TGTGCCAGCAGCGTATGGGCCGGGAGGGCACGGAATGAGCAGTTCTTC

d_call: .
j_call: TRBJ1-3
v_call: TRBV30
clone_size: .
cdr3_aa: CAWSPTGNTIYF
cdr3_nt: TGTGCCTGGAGCCCGACAGGAAACACCATATATTTT